The table lists the clone carrying this T cell receptor (beta chain) with a count of one. The sample is drawn from a study of resident and recirculating memory T cells in vitiligo. Trimming took off 1 base at V and 1 base at J, with 9 bases between the two ends. The germline gives CDR1 MNHEY, CDR2 SMNVEV (reference sequence). The CDR3 covers 15 residues. No vitiligo treatment was given during the prior three months. The assay was immunoSEQ multiplex PCR, and TCRdb's table has in-frame clones only and misses some. Of around 40,000 clones in the sample, over 90% were seen once. This receptor was obtained from a male donor with vitiligo. The chain joins TRBV27 to TRBJ2-3, with D hard to call. The specimen was blood. In nucleotides, the CDR3 is TGTGCCAGCAGTTTATTTCTAAGCGGCACAGATACGCAGTATTTT. It yields the protein CASSLFLSGTDTQYF.